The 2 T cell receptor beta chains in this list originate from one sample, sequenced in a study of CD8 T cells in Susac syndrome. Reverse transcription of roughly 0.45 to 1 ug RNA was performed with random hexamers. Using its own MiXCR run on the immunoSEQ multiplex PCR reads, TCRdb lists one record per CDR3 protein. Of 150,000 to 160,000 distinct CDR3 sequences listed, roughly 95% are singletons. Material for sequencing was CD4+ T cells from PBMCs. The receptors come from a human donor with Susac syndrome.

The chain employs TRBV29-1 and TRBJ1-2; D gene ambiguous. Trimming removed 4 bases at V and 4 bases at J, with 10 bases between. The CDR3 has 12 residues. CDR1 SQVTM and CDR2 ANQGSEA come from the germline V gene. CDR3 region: CSVADGPYGYTF. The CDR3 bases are TGCAGCGTTGCGGACGGGCCCTATGGCTACACCTTC.

The CDR3 coding sequence is TGTGCCAGCAGCCCGGAGGACCGGCTCAACGAGCAGTACTTC. Its translation: CASSPEDRLNEQYF. This rearrangement joins TRBV12-3 or TRBV12-4 to TRBJ2-7, with D possibly TRBD2 on 5 matching bases. Deletions cut 6 bases from V and 5 bases from J, with 17 bases between. The CDR3 runs 14 residues.